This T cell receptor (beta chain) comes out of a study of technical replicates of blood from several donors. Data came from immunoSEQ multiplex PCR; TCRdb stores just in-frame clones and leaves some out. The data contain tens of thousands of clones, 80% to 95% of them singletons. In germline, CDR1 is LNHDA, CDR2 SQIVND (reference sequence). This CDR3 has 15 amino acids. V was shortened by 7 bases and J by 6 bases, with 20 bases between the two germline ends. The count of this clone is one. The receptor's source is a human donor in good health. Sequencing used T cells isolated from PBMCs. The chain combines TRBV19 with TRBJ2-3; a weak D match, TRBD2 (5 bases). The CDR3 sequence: CASTKGLSRLDTQYF. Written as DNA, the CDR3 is TGTGCCAGTACCAAAGGACTGAGTCGTTTGGATACGCAGTATTTT.